The clone carrying this T cell receptor beta chain occurred many times. Using RNA transcripts as the source, TCR beta CDR3 regions were amplified. An initial round of RT-PCR targeting the TCR CDR3 relied on the HTBI primer set. One entry per CDR3 protein, called by TCRdb with MiXCR from the multiplex PCR reads. The sample lists 200,000 to 250,000 distinct CDR3 sequences, over 15% seen once, with approximately 50% in the top ten. These data are taken from a study of T cells in Graves' hyperthyroidism and ophthalmopathy. There are 18 residues in the CDR3. The V segment lost 4 bases and the J segment 4 bases; nucleotides outside the gene matches: 12. Germline CDR1 SGHTA, CDR2 FQGNSA. Patients counted as stable if ophthalmopathy did not develop within 18 months. Reasons for excluding patients were uncontrolled infection, other autoimmune disease, pregnancy or lactation.

This TCR was recovered from a man between 45 and 60 years old with Graves' hyperthyroidism. Sequencing input: blood. This chain uses TRBV7-2 with TRBJ2-5, with 13 positions matching TRBD2. CDR3 sequence: CASSSRITLAGGAETQYF. The CDR3 bases are TGTGCCAGCAGCTCTCGAATAACACTAGCGGGAGGGGCAGAGACCCAGTACTTC. Looking up the rest from reference TRBV7-2 and TRBJ2-5 gives the full variable domain: GAGVSQSPSNKVTEKGKDVELRCDPISGHTALYWYRQSLGQGLEFLIYFQGNSAPDKSGLPSDRFSAERTGGSVSTLTIQRTQQEDSAVYLCASSSRITLAGGAETQYFGPGTRLLVL.